These 11 T cell receptor beta chains were sequenced from one sample in a study of long-term antiretroviral therapy in people with HIV. Survey-level resolution applied to immunoSEQ assay v3.0. TCRdb's table, derived via immunoSEQ multiplex PCR, lists solely in-frame clones and lacks some. The sample yields some 11,000 clones, around 80% seen once. This material consisted of unsorted PBMCs, taken 7.2 years after starting antiretroviral therapy. Receptors were obtained from a man over 45 with HIV.

The chain uses TRBV19 and TRBJ2-7; D might be TRBD1 (6 bases). In germline, CDR1 is LNHDA, CDR2 SQIVND (reference sequence). The V end was cut by 0 bases, the J end by 3 bases, with 12 bases between. The CDR3 runs to 15 residues. CDR3 region: CASSIDVGDIYEQYF. DNA for the CDR3: TGTGCCAGTAGTATAGATGTCGGGGACATCTACGAGCAGTACTTC.

The rearrangement uses TRBV4-2 and TRBJ2-1; D call uncertain. Germline V gives CDR1 LGHNA, CDR2 YNFKEQ. The CDR3 length is 15 residues. Trimming took off 1 base at V and 5 bases at J, with 12 bases between the two ends. The DNA for the CDR3 is TGTGCCAGCAGCCAAGTGGATAGCCCTGACAATGAGCAGTTCTTC. Translating gives CASSQVDSPDNEQFF.

The V call is TRBV30, the J call TRBJ1-6, with TRBD1 matching over 10 bases. CDR1 and CDR2 from the germline V gene are GTSNPN and SVGIG (reference sequence). Unmatched junction bases numbered 5, after V lost 4 bases and J lost 8 bases. This CDR3 has 14 residues. The CDR3 DNA is TGTGCCTGGAACCTCGGGACAGGGGATTCACCCCTCCACTTT. Translated, it gives CAWNLGTGDSPLHF.

V gene TRBV27 combines with J gene TRBJ2-7; 10 bases fit TRBD1. J was trimmed by 6 bases and V by 5 bases; bases with no gene match: 7. The CDR3 runs to 14 residues. Germline V gene sequence: CDR1 MNHEY, CDR2 SMNVEV (reference sequence). Here the CDR3 DNA reads TGTGCCAGCAGTGGGACAGGGGACGCGCTCGAGCAGTACTTC. Residues: CASSGTGDALEQYF.

This rearrangement joins TRBV5-6 to TRBJ2-7, with 10 bases fitting TRBD1. The CDR3 is made up of 15 amino acids. Germline CDR1 and CDR2: SGHDT and YYEEEE. Losses at the gene ends were 3 bases for V and 6 bases for J; bases not matched to a gene: 9. This CDR3 reads CASSSGGTGDAEQYF. In DNA form, the CDR3 reads TGTGCCAGCAGCTCCGGGGGGACAGGGGACGCCGAGCAGTACTTC.

J is TRBJ2-1 and V is TRBV30; 9 bases align to TRBD1. The CDR3 spans 14 residues. Trimming removed 2 bases from V and 5 bases from J; junction bases left unmatched: 4. Germline CDR1 reads GTSNPN; CDR2 reads SVGIG (reference sequence). In nucleotides, the CDR3 is TGTGCCTGGAGTACTGGACAGGGGAACAATGAGCAGTTCTTC. Translating gives CAWSTGQGNNEQFF.

This clone was seen a single time. The chain has TRBV7-6 and TRBJ1-1; 10 nucleotides align to TRBD1. This CDR3 contains 15 residues. The V gene end was trimmed by 5 bases and the J gene end by 6 bases; junction bases not matched to a gene: 9. Germline-derived CDR1 and CDR2 are SGHVS and FNYEAQ. The CDR3 is CASSGGTGVEPEAFF. CDR3 in DNA: TGTGCCAGCAGCGGCGGGACAGGGGTGGAGCCTGAAGCTTTCTTT.

The chain carries TRBV27 and TRBJ1-1; tentative D call: TRBD1 (5 bases). V was trimmed by 5 bases and J by 4 bases, leaving 26 bases between them. In germline, CDR1 is MNHEY, CDR2 SMNVEV (reference sequence). This CDR3 contains 18 residues. In DNA, the CDR3 is TGTGCCAGCAGTCGGATAACCGGGACTAGGGAAAGGGGCACTGAAGCTTTCTTT. Its translation: CASSRITGTRERGTEAFF.

This clone was recorded once. The chain couples TRBV5-4 to TRBJ1-2; D gene ambiguous. CDR3 size: 15 residues. The germline V gene encodes CDR1 SGHNT and CDR2 YYREEE (reference sequence). The germline V and J ends were trimmed by 2 bases and 2 bases, with 13 bases remaining between them. The CDR3 DNA reads as TGTGCCAGCAGCTTTACTATTGAGGGCAACTATGGCTACACCTTC. Translated: CASSFTIEGNYGYTF.

V usage is TRBV14 and J usage is TRBJ1-1, with TRBD1 as a possible D gene (5 bases). Trimming stripped 4 bases from V and 7 bases from J, with 10 bases between. Germline V gene data show CDR1 as SGHDN and CDR2 as FVKESK. The CDR3 runs 12 residues. CDR3 residues: CASSPGGVEAFF. The CDR3 nucleotides are TGTGCCAGCAGCCCCGGAGGGGTTGAAGCTTTCTTT.

V and J are TRBV6-5 and TRBJ2-1, with 11 nucleotides matching TRBD2. The CDR3 has 15 amino acids. Germline assignment: CDR1 MNHEY and CDR2 SVGAGI. Losses at the gene ends were 7 bases for V and 4 bases for J; bases not matched to a gene: 6. The CDR3 loop reads CASTLLAGVYNEQFF. The CDR3 DNA sequence: TGTGCCAGCACCCTACTAGCGGGGGTTTACAATGAGCAGTTCTTC.